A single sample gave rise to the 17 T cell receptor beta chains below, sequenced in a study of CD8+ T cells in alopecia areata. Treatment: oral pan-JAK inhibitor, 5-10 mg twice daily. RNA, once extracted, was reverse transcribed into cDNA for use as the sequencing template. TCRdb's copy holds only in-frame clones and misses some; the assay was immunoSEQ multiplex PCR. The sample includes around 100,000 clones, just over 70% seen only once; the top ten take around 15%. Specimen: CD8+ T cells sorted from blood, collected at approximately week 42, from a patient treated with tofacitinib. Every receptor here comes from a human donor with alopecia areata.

CDR3: CASSFTGQGAGANVLTF. CDR3 sequence (DNA): TGTGCCAGCAGCTTTACTGGACAGGGGGCTGGGGCCAACGTCCTGACTTTC. The chain couples TRBV5-6 to TRBJ2-6, with 10 bases identical to TRBD1. The V segment lost 2 bases and the J segment 2 bases; nucleotides outside the gene matches: 4. The CDR3 runs to 17 residues. CDR1 is SGHDT, CDR2 YYEEEE, per germline.

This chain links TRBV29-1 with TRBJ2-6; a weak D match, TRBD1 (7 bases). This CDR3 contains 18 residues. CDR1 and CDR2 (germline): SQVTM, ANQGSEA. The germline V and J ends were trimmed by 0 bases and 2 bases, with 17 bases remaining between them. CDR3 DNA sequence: TGCAGCGTTGAAGAGAGGAGTGGCAGGGGGGCTGGGGCCAACGTCCTGACTTTC. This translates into CSVEERSGRGAGANVLTF.

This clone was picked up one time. In nucleotides, the CDR3 is TGTGCCAGCAGTTACCTACAGGGAGGAAGGACTGAAGCTTTCTTT. Amino acids: CASSYLQGGRTEAFF. The chain recombines TRBV6-5 with TRBJ1-1; D is possibly TRBD1 (6 bases). V lost 2 bases and J lost 5, with 15 bases in between. This CDR3 contains 15 residues. Germline V CDR1 and CDR2: MNHEY, SVGAGI.

The DNA of the CDR3 is TGTGCCAGCAGTTTGACAGGGGGCTACACTGAAGCTTTCTTT. Its translation: CASSLTGGYTEAFF. V is TRBV2 and J is TRBJ1-1; 10 bases match TRBD1. There are 14 residues in the CDR3. Germline V lookup: CDR1 SNHLY, CDR2 FYNNEI. Trimming cost V 5 bases and J 3 bases; bases outside gene matches: 3.

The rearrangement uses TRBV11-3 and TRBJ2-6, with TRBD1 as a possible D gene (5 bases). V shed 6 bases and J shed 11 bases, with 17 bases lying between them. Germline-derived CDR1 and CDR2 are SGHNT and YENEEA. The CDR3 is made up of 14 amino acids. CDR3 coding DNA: TGTGCCAGCAGACCAAGTAAGGGGTTGGACGTCCTGACTTTC. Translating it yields CASRPSKGLDVLTF.

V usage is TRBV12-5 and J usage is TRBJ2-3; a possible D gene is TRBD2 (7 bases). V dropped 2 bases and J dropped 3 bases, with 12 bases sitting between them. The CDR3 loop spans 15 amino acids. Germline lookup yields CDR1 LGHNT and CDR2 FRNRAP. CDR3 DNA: TGTGCTAGTGGTTTGAGGGGGGGCGGGACAGATACGCAGTATTTT. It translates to CASGLRGGGTDTQYF. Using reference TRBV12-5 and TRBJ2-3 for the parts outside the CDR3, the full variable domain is DARVTQTPRHKVTEMGQEVTMRCQPILGHNTVFWYRQTMMQGLELLAYFRNRAPLDDSGMPKDRFSAEMPDATLATLKIQPSEPRDSAVYFCASGLRGGGTDTQYFGPGTRLTVL.

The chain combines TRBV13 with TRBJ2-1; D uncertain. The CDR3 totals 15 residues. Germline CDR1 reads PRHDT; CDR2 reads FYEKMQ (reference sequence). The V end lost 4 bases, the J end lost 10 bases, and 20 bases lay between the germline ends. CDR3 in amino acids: CASSSPRSASGEQFF. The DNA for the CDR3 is TGTGCCAGCAGCTCCCCTCGATCCGCTTCAGGAGAGCAGTTCTTC.

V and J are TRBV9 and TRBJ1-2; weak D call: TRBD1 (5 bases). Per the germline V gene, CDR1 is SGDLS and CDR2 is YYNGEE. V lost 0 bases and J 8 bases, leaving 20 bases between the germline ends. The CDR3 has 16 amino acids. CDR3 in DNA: TGTGCCAGCAGCGTAGGTCCCGCAGGGATGAATGACGGCTACACCTTC. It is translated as CASSVGPAGMNDGYTF.

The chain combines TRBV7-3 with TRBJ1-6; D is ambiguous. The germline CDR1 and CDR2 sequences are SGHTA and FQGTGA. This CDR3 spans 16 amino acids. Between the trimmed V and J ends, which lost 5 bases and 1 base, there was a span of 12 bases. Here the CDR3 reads CASSEGERSYNSPLHF. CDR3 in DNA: TGTGCCAGCAGCGAAGGAGAGAGGTCCTATAATTCACCCCTCCACTTT.

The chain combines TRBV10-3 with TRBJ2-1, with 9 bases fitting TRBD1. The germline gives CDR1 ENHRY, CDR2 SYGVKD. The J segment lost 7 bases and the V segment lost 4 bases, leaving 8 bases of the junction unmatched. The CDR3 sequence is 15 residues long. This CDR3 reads CAISAGQGLLNEQFF. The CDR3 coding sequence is TGTGCCATCAGTGCGGGACAGGGATTACTAAATGAGCAGTTCTTC.

CDR3 protein: CASRQLGANTGELFF. The CDR3 DNA sequence: TGTGCCAGCAGGCAGTTGGGGGCAAACACCGGGGAGCTGTTTTTT. The chain combines TRBV7-8 with TRBJ2-2, with D perhaps TRBD1 (6 bases). The CDR3 is made up of 15 amino acids. With 6 bases removed from V and 2 bases from J, the gap between germline ends came to 13 bases. Germline CDR1 is SGHVS and CDR2 is FQNEAQ. Filled out from reference TRBV7-8 and TRBJ2-2, the complete variable domain reads GAGVSQSPRYKVAKRGQDVALRCDPISGHVSLFWYQQALGQGPEFLTYFQNEAQLDKSGLPSDRFFAERPEGSVSTLKIQRTQQEDSAVYLCASRQLGANTGELFFGEGSRLTVL.

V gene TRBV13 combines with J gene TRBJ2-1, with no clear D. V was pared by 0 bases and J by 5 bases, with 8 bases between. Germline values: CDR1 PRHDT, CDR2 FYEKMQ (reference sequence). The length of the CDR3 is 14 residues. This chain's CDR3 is CASSLGRRDNEQFF. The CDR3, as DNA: TGTGCCAGCAGCTTAGGCCGCAGAGACAATGAGCAGTTCTTC.

The CDR3 DNA follows: TGCGCCAGCAGCCAAGTGGGAGGGACCGAAACTTTCTTT. Amino acid sequence: CASSQVGGTETFF. V is TRBV4-1 and J is TRBJ1-1; D is perhaps TRBD1 (5 bases). Germline V lookup: CDR1 MGHRA, CDR2 YSYEKL. The CDR3 extends over 13 amino acids. Trimming shortened V by 1 base and J by 12 bases, and 15 bases separated the two germline ends.

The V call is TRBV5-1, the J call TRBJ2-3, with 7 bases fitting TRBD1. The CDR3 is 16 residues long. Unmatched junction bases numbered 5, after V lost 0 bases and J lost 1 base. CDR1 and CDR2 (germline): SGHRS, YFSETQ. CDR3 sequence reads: CASSLVRGLGTDTQYF. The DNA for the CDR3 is TGCGCCAGCAGCTTGGTCAGGGGGTTAGGCACAGATACGCAGTATTTT.

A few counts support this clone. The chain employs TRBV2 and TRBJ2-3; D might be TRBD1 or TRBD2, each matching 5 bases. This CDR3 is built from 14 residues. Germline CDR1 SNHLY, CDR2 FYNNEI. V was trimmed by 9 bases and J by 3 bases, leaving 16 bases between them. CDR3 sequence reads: CASPPPGATDTQYF. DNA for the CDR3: TGTGCCAGTCCACCTCCCGGGGCGACAGATACGCAGTATTTT.

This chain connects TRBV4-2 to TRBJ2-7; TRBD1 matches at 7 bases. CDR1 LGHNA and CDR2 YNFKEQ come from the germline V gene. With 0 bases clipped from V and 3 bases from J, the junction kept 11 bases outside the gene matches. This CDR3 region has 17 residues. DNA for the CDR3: TGTGCCAGCAGCCAAGAATCTCTCGAGACAGGGATCTACGAGCAGTACTTC. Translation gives CASSQESLETGIYEQYF.

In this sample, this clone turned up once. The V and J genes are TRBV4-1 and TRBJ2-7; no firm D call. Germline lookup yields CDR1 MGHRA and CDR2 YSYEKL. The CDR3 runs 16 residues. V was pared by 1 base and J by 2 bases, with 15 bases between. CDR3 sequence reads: CASSQGSGLLTYEQYF. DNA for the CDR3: TGCGCCAGCAGCCAAGGATCAGGCCTATTGACCTACGAGCAGTACTTC.